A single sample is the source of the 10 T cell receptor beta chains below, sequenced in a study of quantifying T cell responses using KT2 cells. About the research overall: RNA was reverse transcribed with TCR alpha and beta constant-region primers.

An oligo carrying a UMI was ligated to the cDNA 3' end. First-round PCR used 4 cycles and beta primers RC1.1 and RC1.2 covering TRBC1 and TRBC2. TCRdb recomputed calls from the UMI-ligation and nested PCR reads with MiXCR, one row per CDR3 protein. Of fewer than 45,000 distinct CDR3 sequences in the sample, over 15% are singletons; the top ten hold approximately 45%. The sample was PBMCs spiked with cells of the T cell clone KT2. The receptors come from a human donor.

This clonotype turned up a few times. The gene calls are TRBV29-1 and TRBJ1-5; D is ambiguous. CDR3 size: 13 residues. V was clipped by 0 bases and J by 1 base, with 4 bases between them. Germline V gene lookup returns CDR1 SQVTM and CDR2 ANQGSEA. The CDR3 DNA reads TGCAGCGTTGAAGATGAAAGCAATCAGCCCCAGCATTTT. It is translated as CSVEDESNQPQHF.

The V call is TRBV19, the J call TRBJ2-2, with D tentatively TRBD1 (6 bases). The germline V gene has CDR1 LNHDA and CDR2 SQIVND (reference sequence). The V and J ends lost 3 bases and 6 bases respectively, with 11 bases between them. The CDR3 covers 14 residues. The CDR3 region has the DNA TGTGCCAGTAGTATCGACAGGTGGGCCGGGGAGCTGTTTTTT. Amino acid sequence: CASSIDRWAGELFF.

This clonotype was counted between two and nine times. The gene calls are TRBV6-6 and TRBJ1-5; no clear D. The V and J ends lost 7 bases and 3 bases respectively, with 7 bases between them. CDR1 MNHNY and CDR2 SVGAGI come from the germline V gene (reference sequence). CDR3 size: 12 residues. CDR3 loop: CASTPNNQPQHF. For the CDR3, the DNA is TGTGCCAGCACCCCCAACAATCAGCCCCAGCATTTT.

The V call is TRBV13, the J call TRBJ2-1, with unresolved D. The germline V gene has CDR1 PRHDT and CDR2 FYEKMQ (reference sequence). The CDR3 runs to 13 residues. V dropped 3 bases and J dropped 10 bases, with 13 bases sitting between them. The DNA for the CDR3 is TGTGCCAGCAGCTTCGATAGAGGTGCCGAGCAGTTCTTC. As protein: CASSFDRGAEQFF.

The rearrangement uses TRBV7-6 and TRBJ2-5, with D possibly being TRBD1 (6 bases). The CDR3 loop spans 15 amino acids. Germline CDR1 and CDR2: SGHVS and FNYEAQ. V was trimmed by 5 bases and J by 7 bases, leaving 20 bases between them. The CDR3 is CASSPPTGRLGTQYF. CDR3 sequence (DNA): TGTGCCAGCAGCCCACCGACAGGCCGACTGGGGACCCAGTACTTC.

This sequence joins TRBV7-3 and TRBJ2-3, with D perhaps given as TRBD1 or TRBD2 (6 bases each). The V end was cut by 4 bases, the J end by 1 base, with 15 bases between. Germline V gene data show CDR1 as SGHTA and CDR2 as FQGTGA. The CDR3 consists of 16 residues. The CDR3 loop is CASSSVHRGGTDTQYF. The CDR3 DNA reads TGTGCCAGCAGCTCCGTCCATAGGGGGGGCACAGATACGCAGTATTTT. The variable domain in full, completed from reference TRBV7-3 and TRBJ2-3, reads GAGVSQTPSNKVTEKGKYVELRCDPISGHTALYWYRQSLGQGPEFLIYFQGTGAADDSGLPNDRFFAVRPEGSVSTLKIQRTERGDSAVYLCASSSVHRGGTDTQYFGPGTRLTVL.

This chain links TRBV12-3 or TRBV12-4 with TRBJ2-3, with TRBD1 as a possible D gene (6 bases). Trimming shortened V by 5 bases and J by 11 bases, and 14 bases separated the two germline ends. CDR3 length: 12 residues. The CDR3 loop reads CASSGGLGGQYF. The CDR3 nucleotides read TGTGCCAGCAGTGGGGGCCTGGGCGGGCAGTATTTT.

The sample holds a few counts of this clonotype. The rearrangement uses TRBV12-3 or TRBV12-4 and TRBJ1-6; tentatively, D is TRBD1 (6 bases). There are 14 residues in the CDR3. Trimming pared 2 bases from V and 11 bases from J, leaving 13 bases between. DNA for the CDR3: TGTGCCAGCAGTTTAACGGGGGGGCGGACACCCCTCCACTTT. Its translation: CASSLTGGRTPLHF.

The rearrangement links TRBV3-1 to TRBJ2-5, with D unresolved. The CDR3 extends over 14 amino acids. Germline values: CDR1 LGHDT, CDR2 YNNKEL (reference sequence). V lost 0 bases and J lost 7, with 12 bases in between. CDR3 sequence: CASSQDAVIGTQYF. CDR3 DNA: TGTGCCAGCAGCCAAGATGCGGTTATCGGGACCCAGTACTTC.

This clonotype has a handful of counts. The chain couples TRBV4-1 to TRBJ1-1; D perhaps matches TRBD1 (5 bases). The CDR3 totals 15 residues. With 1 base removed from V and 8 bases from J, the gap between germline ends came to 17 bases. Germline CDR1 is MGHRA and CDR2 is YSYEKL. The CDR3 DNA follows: TGCGCCAGCAGCCAAGGTCCTCTCGCTTGGGGGGAAGCTTTCTTT. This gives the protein CASSQGPLAWGEAFF.